This is a list of T cell receptor beta chains from one sample in a study of identical twins. TCRdb processed the 5' RACE reads anew with MiXCR; each CDR3 protein has one entry. The table lists approximately 500,000 distinct CDR3 sequences, 24% of them singletons, with 2.9% in the top ten. This sample also belongs to another study, concerning T cells expressing NK-cell markers.

Source material: CD4+ T cells sorted from blood. The source is a woman aged 18-29 years in good health. Both conserved end residues are trimmed from each CDR3.

v_call	cdr3_length	j_call	cdr3_aa
TRBV20-1	12	TRBJ2-7	SARRRGLSYEQY
TRBV12-3/TRBV12-4	12	TRBJ1-5	ASSLPGQGEPQH
TRBV25-1	15	TRBJ2-1	ASSRQGQGAGNNEQF
TRBV5-1	12	TRBJ2-7	ASSLVPGPYEQY
TRBV10-3	13	TRBJ2-3	AISQGAGGEDTQY
TRBV11-2	15	TRBJ1-1	ASSLVGRGIPKTEAF
TRBV6-1	13	TRBJ1-1	ASRRTGGVLAEAF
TRBV30	13	TRBJ2-7	AWRVPGGPRVEQY
TRBV12-3/TRBV12-4	13	TRBJ2-7	ASSYDRQGAYEQY
TRBV5-1	11	TRBJ1-1	ASSSGTNTEAF
TRBV12-3/TRBV12-4	12	TRBJ2-1	ASSLLWAGAEQF
TRBV11-1	14	TRBJ1-4	ASSFATEPTNEKLF
TRBV5-1	16	TRBJ2-6	ASSSPIFRGSGANVLT
TRBV19	13	TRBJ2-7	ASSTSSGILDEQY
TRBV30	14	TRBJ2-1	AWSASPGRNYNEQF
TRBV24-1	12	TRBJ2-2	ATSDFSTSGELF
TRBV20-1	11	TRBJ2-5	SARESSGGPAY
TRBV12-3/TRBV12-4	12	TRBJ2-2	ASRRDGDTGELF
TRBV6-5	12	TRBJ2-1	ASSYSGGSNEQF
TRBV11-2	11	TRBJ1-2	ASSSRTIGGYT
TRBV20-1	13	TRBJ2-1	SARGISGRLNEQF
TRBV5-1	12	TRBJ2-1	ASSLGTSFNEQF
TRBV20-1	13	TRBJ2-4	SANRQKIAKNIQY
TRBV12-3/TRBV12-4	14	TRBJ2-4	ASSLRQGLAKNIQY
TRBV12-3/TRBV12-4	13	TRBJ2-1	ASGRLAGGPSEQF
TRBV5-1	14	TRBJ2-3	ASSLSPGVNVDTQY
TRBV12-3/TRBV12-4	10	TRBJ1-2	ASRSHRKGYT
TRBV20-1	12	TRBJ1-6	SALTDRVSSPLH
TRBV12-3/TRBV12-4	13	TRBJ2-5	ASSRLAGPQETQY
TRBV7-8	13	TRBJ2-7	ASSPNRITGFEQY
TRBV7-9	12	TRBJ2-3	ASSSGGATDTQY
TRBV7-2	10	TRBJ1-2	ASSLRLYGYT
TRBV27	13	TRBJ2-1	ASTPEGTGGLEQF
TRBV12-3/TRBV12-4	16	TRBJ1-1	ASSGLRLARYARTEAF
TRBV19	13	TRBJ1-5	ASRGSGQLNQPQH
TRBV3-1	14	TRBJ2-3	ASSQGSWQTGDTQY
TRBV7-2	12	TRBJ2-5	ASSIWDSSETQY
TRBV30	10	TRBJ2-1	AWTSGSDEQF
TRBV4-1	15	TRBJ2-7	ASSQEGWTGGLYEQY
TRBV27	14	TRBJ1-1	ASRRDRGLVNTEAF
TRBV12-3/TRBV12-4	12	TRBJ2-5	ASSLASSLETQY
TRBV3-1	13	TRBJ2-3	ASSQMGGGTDTQY
TRBV6-1	12	TRBJ2-7	ASKTGTGGYEQY
TRBV2	16	TRBJ2-1	ASSSRLAGGVSYNEQF
TRBV19	15	TRBJ2-1	ASSRELAGGPYNEQF
TRBV2	13	TRBJ2-2	ASRPGQGLTGELF
TRBV20-1	13	TRBJ2-7	SARDLLAGTYEQY
TRBV4-2	17	TRBJ2-5	ASSQGSANLGTRKETQY
TRBV5-6	11	TRBJ1-1	ASSQRWTVEAF
TRBV9	13	TRBJ2-7	ASSRGRGGSYEQY
TRBV5-1	12	TRBJ2-7	ASSQRTSLYEQY
TRBV11-2	13	TRBJ2-5	ASSLGGRVQETQY
TRBV29-1	10	TRBJ2-5	SVVKGAETQY
TRBV12-3/TRBV12-4	12	TRBJ1-2	ASRTGGRNYGYT
TRBV21-1	13	TRBJ2-7	ASTQTSGRAYEQY